The 11 T cell receptor beta chains below come from one sample, sequenced in a study of blood T cell repertoires in COVID-19. The repertoire was sequenced with immunoSEQ multiplex PCR; TCRdb's copy has only in-frame clones and lacks some. The table shows more than 85,000 clones, with roughly 82% occurring only once. The sequenced sample was peripheral blood. The receptors originated from a human donor in a cohort sampled during active COVID-19.

The chain links TRBV3-1 (or the pseudogene TRBV3-2) to TRBJ1-1, with D perhaps TRBD1 (6 bases). This CDR3 is built from 13 residues. V shed 4 bases and J shed 5 bases, with 11 bases lying between them. Germline CDR1 LGHDT, CDR2 YNNKEL (reference sequence). DNA of the CDR3: TGTGCCAGCAGCCCCCGGACAGTTACTGAAGCTTTCTTT. Residues: CASSPRTVTEAFF.

J is TRBJ1-2 and V is TRBV28; TRBD1 agrees at 8 bases. V lost 3 bases, J lost 0 bases, and 3 bases stayed unmatched. Per the germline V gene, CDR1 is MDHEN and CDR2 is SYDVKM. The CDR3 is made up of 15 amino acids. As DNA, the CDR3 is TGTGCCAGCAGTTTTCAGGGGGCCCCTAACTATGGCTACACCTTC. It yields the protein CASSFQGAPNYGYTF.

This chain links TRBV12-5 with TRBJ2-5, with a tentative D call TRBD1 (5 bases). V was shortened by 4 bases and J by 2 bases, with 5 bases between the two germline ends. The CDR3 runs to 12 residues. Germline V gene data show CDR1 as LGHNT and CDR2 as FRNRAP. CDR3 sequence (DNA): TGTGCTAGTGGTTCAGGGCAAGAGACCCAGTACTTC. Translation gives CASGSGQETQYF.

The CDR3 DNA reads as TGTGCCAGCAGCGCGACCGGGACAGGGGATTCCTACGAGCAGTACTTC. Translated, it gives CASSATGTGDSYEQYF. V usage is TRBV11-3 and J usage is TRBJ2-7; 10 positions agree with TRBD1. The germline gives CDR1 SGHNT, CDR2 YENEEA. The CDR3 consists of 16 residues. V was pared by 5 bases and J by 1 base, with 8 bases of the junction left unmatched.

This clone was seen a handful of times. This chain connects TRBV5-1 to TRBJ2-5, with 16 nucleotides matching TRBD2. The CDR3 sequence is 16 residues long. Germline CDR1 reads SGHRS; CDR2 reads YFSETQ. The V gene end was trimmed by 4 bases and the J gene end by 2 bases; junction bases not matched to a gene: 2. CDR3 region: CASSVGLAGGQETQYF. The CDR3 coding sequence is TGCGCCAGCAGCGTGGGACTAGCGGGGGGGCAAGAGACCCAGTACTTC.

The chain carries TRBV2 and TRBJ2-7; 9 positions agree with TRBD1. The CDR3 is 14 residues long. V was pared by 7 bases and J by 4 bases, with 8 bases of the junction left unmatched. CDR1 is SNHLY, CDR2 FYNNEI, per germline. CDR3 bases: TGTGCCAGCACTCCCTACAGGGGGCCATACGAGCAGTACTTC. Translated: CASTPYRGPYEQYF. The full variable domain, completed using reference TRBV2 and TRBJ2-7, is EPEVTQTPSHQVTQMGQEVILRCVPISNHLYFYWYRQILGQKVEFLVSFYNNEISEKSEIFDDQFSVERPDGSNFTLKIRSTKLEDSAMYFCASTPYRGPYEQYFGPGTRLTVT.

The chain couples TRBV6-4 to TRBJ2-3; 14 bases are shared with TRBD2. Trimming at V came to 5 bases and at J to 5 bases, leaving 3 bases not matched to a gene. The germline V gene encodes CDR1 MRHNA and CDR2 SNTAGT. This CDR3 comprises 15 residues. CDR3 nucleotides: TGTGCCAGCAGTTGGACTAGCGGGGGGTTAGATACGCAGTATTTT. Its translation: CASSWTSGGLDTQYF.

The chain joins TRBV7-3 to TRBJ2-7; a weak D match, TRBD1 (5 bases). With 2 bases removed from V and 6 bases from J, the gap between germline ends came to 14 bases. Germline V gene sequence: CDR1 SGHTA, CDR2 FQGTGA. There are 14 residues in the CDR3. The CDR3 DNA is TGTGCCAGCAGCTTAGGGGAACAGGTCTGCGAGCAGTACTTC. It translates to CASSLGEQVCEQYF.

The V and J genes are TRBV24-1 and TRBJ1-6, with 7 bases matching TRBD1. This CDR3 contains 16 residues. V trimming: 4 bases; J trimming: 3 bases; junction bases outside the gene matches: 5. CDR1 is KGHDR, CDR2 SFDVKD, per germline. CDR3 sequence (DNA): TGTGCCACCAGTGACCCGAGACAGGGCTATAATTCACCCCTCCACTTT. It yields the protein CATSDPRQGYNSPLHF.

The rearrangement links TRBV7-8 to TRBJ2-1, with 7 bases aligning to TRBD2. The CDR3 consists of 17 residues. The junction had 13 bases not matched to a gene; V was cut back by 5 bases and J by 3 bases. Germline V gene data show CDR1 as SGHVS and CDR2 as FQNEAQ. The CDR3, as DNA: TGTGCCAGCAGCCATAGAACGGGGGGACTCTTCTACAATGAGCAGTTCTTC. Translated: CASSHRTGGLFYNEQFF.

V and J are TRBV15 and TRBJ2-1, with D possibly matching TRBD2 (5 bases). V dropped 5 bases and J dropped 0 bases, with 11 bases sitting between them. Germline-derived CDR1 and CDR2 are LNHNV and YYDKDF (reference sequence). The CDR3 runs to 15 residues. CDR3 sequence reads: CATSRTGSSYNEQFF. The CDR3 nucleotides are TGTGCCACCAGCCGAACGGGGAGCTCCTACAATGAGCAGTTCTTC.